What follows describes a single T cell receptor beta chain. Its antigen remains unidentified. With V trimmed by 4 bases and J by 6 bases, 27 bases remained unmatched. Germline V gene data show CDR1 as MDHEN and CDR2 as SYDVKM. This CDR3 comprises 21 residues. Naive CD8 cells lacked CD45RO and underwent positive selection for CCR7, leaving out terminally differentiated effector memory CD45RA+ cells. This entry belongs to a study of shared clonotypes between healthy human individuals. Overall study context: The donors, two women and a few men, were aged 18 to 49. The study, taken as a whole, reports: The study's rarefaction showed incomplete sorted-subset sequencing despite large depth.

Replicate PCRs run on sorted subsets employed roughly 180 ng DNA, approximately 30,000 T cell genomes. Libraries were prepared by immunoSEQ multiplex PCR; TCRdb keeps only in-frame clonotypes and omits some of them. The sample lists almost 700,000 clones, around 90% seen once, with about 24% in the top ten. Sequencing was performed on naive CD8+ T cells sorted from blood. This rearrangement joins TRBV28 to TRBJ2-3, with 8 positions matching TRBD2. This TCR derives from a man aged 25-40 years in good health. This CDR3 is CASSSYIRTSLRDSTGDTQYF. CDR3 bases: TGTGCCAGCAGTTCTTATATCCGGACTAGCCTAAGGGATAGTACAGGGGATACGCAGTATTTT.